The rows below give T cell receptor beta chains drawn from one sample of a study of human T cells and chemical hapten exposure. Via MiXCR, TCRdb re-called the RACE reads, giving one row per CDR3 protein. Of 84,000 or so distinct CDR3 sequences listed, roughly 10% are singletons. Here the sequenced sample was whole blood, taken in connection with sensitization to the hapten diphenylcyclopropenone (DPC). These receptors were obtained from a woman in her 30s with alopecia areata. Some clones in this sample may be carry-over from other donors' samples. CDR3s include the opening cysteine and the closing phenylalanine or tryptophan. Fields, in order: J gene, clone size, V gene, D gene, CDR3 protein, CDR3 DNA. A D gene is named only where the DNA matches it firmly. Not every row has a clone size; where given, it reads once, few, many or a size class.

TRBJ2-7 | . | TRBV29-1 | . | CSVADFAEQYF | TGCAGCGTCGCGGACTTCGCCGAGCAGTACTTC
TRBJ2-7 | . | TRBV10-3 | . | CAISESKEPYEQYF | TGTGCCATCAGTGAGTCGAAGGAGCCCTACGAGCAGTACTTC
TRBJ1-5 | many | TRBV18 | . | CASSPPGQPQHF | TGTGCCAGCTCACCACCGGGTCAGCCCCAGCATTTT
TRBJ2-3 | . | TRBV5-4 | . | CASTNGGNTDTQYF | TGTGCCAGTACGAATGGAGGGAACACAGATACGCAGTATTTT
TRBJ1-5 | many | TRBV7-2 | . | CASSIRDNNQPQHF | TGTGCCAGCAGCATCCGGGACAACAATCAGCCCCAGCATTTT
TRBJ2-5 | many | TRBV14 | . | CASSQNREETQYF | TGTGCCAGCAGCCAGAACAGGGAAGAGACCCAGTACTTC
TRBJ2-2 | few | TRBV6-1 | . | CASSAFYWNTGELFF | TGTGCCAGCAGTGCCTTCTACTGGAACACCGGGGAGCTGTTTTTT
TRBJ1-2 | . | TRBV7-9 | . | CASSLGQGRNYGYTF | TGTGCCAGCAGCTTAGGCCAGGGGCGCAACTATGGCTACACCTTC
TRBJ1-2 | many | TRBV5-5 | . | CASSPYTYGYTF | TGTGCCAGCAGCCCCTACACCTATGGCTACACCTTC
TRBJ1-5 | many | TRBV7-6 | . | CASSFFVRVGHQPQHF | TGTGCCAGCAGCTTTTTCGTCAGGGTGGGCCATCAGCCCCAGCATTTT
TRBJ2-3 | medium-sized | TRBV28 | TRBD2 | CASRPPGLAPTDTQYF | TGTGCCAGCAGACCCCCAGGACTAGCCCCCACAGATACGCAGTATTTT
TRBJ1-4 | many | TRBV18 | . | CASSRTVQTFNEKLFF | TGTGCCAGCTCACGGACGGTTCAAACGTTTAATGAAAAACTGTTTTTT
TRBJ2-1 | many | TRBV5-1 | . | CASGLLSVSPNEQFF | TGCGCCAGTGGACTTCTGTCTGTGTCCCCAAATGAGCAGTTCTTC